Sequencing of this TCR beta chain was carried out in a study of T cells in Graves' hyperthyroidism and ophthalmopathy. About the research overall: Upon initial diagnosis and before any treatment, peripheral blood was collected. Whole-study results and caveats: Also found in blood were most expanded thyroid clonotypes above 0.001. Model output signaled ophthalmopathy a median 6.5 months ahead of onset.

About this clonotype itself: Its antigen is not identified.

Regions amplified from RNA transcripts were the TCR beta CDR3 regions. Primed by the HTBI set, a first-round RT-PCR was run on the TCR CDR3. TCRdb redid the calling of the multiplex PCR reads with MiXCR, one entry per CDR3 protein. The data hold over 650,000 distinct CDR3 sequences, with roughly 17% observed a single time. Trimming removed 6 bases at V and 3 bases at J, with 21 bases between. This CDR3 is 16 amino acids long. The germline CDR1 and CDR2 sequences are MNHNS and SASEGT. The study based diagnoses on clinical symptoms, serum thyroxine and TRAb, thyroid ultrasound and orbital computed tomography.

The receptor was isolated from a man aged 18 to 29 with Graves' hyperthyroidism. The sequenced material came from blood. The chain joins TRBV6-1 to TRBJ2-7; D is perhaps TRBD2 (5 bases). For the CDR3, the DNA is TGTGCCAGCAGAACAGAAAGGACTGGGAAGAGCTACGAGCAGTACTTC. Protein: CASRTERTGKSYEQYF.